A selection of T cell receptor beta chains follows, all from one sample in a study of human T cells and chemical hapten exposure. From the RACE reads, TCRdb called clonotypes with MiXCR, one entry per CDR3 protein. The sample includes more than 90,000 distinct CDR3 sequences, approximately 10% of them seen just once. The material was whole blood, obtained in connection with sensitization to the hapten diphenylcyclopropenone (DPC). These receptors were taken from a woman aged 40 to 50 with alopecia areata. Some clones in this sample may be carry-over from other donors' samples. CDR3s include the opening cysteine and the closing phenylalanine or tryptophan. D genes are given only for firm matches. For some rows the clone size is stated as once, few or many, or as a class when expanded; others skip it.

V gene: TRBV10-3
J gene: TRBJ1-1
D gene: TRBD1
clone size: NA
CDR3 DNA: TGTGCCATTCAGGGGGCACGGACTGAAGCTTTCTTT
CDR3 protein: CAIQGARTEAFF

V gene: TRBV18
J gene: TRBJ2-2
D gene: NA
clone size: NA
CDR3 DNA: TGTGCCAGCTCATCCCCAAACAGGGCTAACACCGGGGAGCTGTTTTTT
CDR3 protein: CASSSPNRANTGELFF

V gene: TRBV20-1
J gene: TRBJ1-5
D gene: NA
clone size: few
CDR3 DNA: TGCAGTGCTAGTAACAGGGACAATCAGCCCCAGCATTTT
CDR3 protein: CSASNRDNQPQHF

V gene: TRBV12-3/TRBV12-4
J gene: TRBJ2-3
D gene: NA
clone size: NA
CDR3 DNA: TGTGCCAGCAGTTTATGGCGACCTAGCCATACCACAGATACGCAGTATTTT
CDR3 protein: CASSLWRPSHTTDTQYF

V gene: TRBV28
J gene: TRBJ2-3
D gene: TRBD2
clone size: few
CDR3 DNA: TGTGCCAGCAGCTACGGGGCGGGAGCCCGCCAAGATACGCAGTATTTT
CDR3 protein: CASSYGAGARQDTQYF

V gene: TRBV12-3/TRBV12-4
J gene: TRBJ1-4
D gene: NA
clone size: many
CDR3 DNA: TGTGCCAGCAGTTTGGGATCTAATGAAAAACTGTTTTTT
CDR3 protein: CASSLGSNEKLFF

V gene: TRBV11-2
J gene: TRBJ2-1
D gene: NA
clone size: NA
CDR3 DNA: TGTGCCAGCAGCTTAGATGGCGGTAGGAATGAGCAGTTCTTC
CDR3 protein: CASSLDGGRNEQFF

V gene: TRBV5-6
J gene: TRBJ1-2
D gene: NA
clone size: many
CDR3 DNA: TGTGCCAGCAGCTTGACAGGGCAAGGCTATGGCTACACCTTC
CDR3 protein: CASSLTGQGYGYTF

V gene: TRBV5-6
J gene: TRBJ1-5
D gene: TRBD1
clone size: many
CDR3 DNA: TGTGCCAGCAGCGCCAGGGGGACCAGCAATCAGCCCCAGCATTTT
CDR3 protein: CASSARGTSNQPQHF

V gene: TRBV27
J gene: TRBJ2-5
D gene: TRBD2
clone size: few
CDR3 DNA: TGTGCCAGCAGCCCCCCAGCGGGACGCGAGACCCAGTACTTC
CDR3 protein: CASSPPAGRETQYF

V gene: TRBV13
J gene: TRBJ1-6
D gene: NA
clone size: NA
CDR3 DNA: TGTGCCAGCAGCTTCGATACTACACCACCCCTCCACTTT
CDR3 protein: CASSFDTTPPLHF

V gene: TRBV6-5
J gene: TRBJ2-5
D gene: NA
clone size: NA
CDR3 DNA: TGTGCCAGCAGTTACTCCCCGTCACAGGTTGGGACCCAGTACTTC
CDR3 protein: CASSYSPSQVGTQYF

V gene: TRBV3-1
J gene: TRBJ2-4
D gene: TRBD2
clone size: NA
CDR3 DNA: TGTGTCAGCAGCCAAGAGCTAGCGGGAGCCAAAAACATTCAGTACTTC
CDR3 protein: CVSSQELAGAKNIQYF

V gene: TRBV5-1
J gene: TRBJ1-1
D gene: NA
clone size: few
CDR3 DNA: TGCGCCAGCAGGGATTGGGTGCGGGACAACACTGAAGCTTTCTTT
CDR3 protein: CASRDWVRDNTEAFF

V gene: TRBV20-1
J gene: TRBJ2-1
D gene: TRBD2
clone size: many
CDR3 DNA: TGCAGTGCTAGAGGACTAGCGGGAGGGCCCGGTGAGCAGTTCTTC
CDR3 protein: CSARGLAGGPGEQFF

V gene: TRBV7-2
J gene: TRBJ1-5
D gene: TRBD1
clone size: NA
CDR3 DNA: TGTGCCAGCAGCTTAACAGGGGCGAGCAATCAGCCCCAGCATTTT
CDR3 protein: CASSLTGASNQPQHF

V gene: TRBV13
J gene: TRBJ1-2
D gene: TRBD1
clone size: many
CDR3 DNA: TGTGCCAGCAGCTTCGACAGGGAACTTAACTATGGCTACACCTTC
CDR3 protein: CASSFDRELNYGYTF

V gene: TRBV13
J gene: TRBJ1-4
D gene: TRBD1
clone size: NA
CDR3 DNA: TGTGCCAGCAGCCCCGGACAGGGGCGGGAAAAACTGTTTTTT
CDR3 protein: CASSPGQGREKLFF

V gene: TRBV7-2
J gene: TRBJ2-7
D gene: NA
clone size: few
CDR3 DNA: TGTGCCAGCAGCTTAGCCCCAGAGAACTACGAGCAGTACTTC
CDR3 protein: CASSLAPENYEQYF

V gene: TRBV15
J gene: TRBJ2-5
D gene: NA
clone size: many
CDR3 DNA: TGTGCCACCAGCAGTGAAGGAGAAGAGACCCAGTACTTC
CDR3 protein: CATSSEGEETQYF

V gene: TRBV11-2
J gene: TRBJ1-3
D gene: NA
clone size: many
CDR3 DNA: TGTGCCAGCAGCTTATGGAGCGCGGGACATGCTGGAAACACCATATATTTT
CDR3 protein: CASSLWSAGHAGNTIYF

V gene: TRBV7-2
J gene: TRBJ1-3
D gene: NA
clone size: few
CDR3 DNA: TGTGCCAGCAGCTTAGAAACGGGAAACACCATATATTTT
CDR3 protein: CASSLETGNTIYF

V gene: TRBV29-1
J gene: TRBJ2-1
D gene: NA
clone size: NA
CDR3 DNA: TGCAGCGTTGAACCCCCAGGGTCCTACAATGAGCAGTTCTTC
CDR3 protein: CSVEPPGSYNEQFF

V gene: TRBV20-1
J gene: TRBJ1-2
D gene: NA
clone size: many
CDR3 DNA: TGCAGTGCTAGTATCCAGAACTATGGCTACACCTTC
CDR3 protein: CSASIQNYGYTF

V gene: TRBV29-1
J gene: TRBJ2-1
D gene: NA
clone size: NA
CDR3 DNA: TGCAGCGTTGAGAGACGGGACCAATACAATGAGCAGTTCTTC
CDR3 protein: CSVERRDQYNEQFF

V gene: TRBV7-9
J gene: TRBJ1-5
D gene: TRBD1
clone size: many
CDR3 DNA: TGTGCCAGCAGCCGGGGACAGGTGAATCAGCCCCAGCATTTT
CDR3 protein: CASSRGQVNQPQHF

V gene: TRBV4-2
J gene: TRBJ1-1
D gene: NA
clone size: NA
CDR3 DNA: TGTGCCAGCAGCGAAAGCGGGGCAGGGAGGACGAACACTGAAGCTTTCTTT
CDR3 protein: CASSESGAGRTNTEAFF